This TCR beta chain was documented in a study of regulatory T cells in long-lasting Graves disease. With iRepertoire HTBI primers and Arm-PCR of CDR3 regions, TCR beta libraries were built. TCRdb recomputed calls from the multiplex PCR reads with MiXCR, one row per CDR3 protein. Found here are some 400,000 distinct CDR3 sequences, 14% to 15% of them singletons; the top ten hold 16%. Broader study findings: It was in persistent disease that TRBV28, TRBJ1-2 and TRBJ2-5 were favored.

Of note for this clonotype: The target antigen is unknown.

The time point was: newly diagnosed GD, antithyroid drugs for less than 3 months. The TCR library was made from RNA extracted from PBMCs. There are 14 residues in the CDR3. Germline lookup yields CDR1 LNHNV and CDR2 YYDKDF (reference sequence). V was pared by 0 bases and J by 9 bases, with 1 base of the junction left unmatched. These data were likewise used in another study, on T cells in Graves' hyperthyroidism and ophthalmopathy. From that report: First-round RT-PCR of the TCR CDR3 relied on the HTBI primer set.

This clonotype was obtained from a woman in her twenties or thirties with Graves disease. The chain links TRBV15 to TRBJ2-1; 11 positions agree with TRBD2. The sample was peripheral blood mononuclear cells (PBMCs), taken at new diagnosis, from a patient treated with antithyroid drugs. Here the CDR3 reads CATSRDGLAGEQFF. In DNA form, the CDR3 reads TGTGCCACCAGCAGAGACGGACTAGCGGGTGAGCAGTTCTTC.